This TCR beta chain is drawn from a study of glioma-infiltrating T cells (dated by TCRdb to about 2016). A note on the overall study: Low-grade gliomas were WHO grade II oligodendrogliomas or astrocytomas, and glioblastomas were WHO grade IV tumors sampled at initial rather than recurrent diagnosis. Before surgery, glioma patients were given dexamethasone for six or fewer days. The sequencing target for blood libraries was roughly 4- to 10-fold coverage of some 980,000 peripheral T cells. Glioma tissue, non-neoplastic brain tissue and matched peripheral blood mononuclear cells were used as sources from which TCR alpha- and beta-chain repertoires were sequenced. To gauge divergence between tissue and blood T-cell populations, every tissue-infiltrating repertoire was compared against the peripheral blood repertoire from the same patient. Three low-grade glioma patients, fewer than 10 primary glioblastoma patients and three non-glioma patients contributing non-neoplastic brain tissue were included in the paired cohort. On the study overall, not on this receptor specifically: VJ-independent divergence between tissue and blood was lower than expected in non-neoplastic patients but higher than expected in all gliomas, particularly low-grade gliomas. Patients with low tissue-blood divergence were marked by a signature set of shared blood CDR3 motifs, and that set was depleted in highly divergent patients. The group comparisons were based on small numbers of patients: three non-neoplastic, three low-grade glioma and several glioblastoma patients. Tissue and blood shared very few CDR3 sequences, a result attributed to high CDR3 diversity and limited sampling.

V is pared back by 5 bases and J by 0 bases, with 17 bases lying between the germline termini. Taken from the germline V gene, the CDR1 and CDR2 loops are SGHTA and FQGNSA. The CDR3 numbers 17 residues from cysteine through phenylalanine. The entry retains the CDR3 DNA only, 51 bases that are in frame from base 1. The iRepertoire nested amplicon-rescue multiplex PCR (arm-PCR) platform was used to amplify TCR alpha and beta CDR3 regions from RNA. The input for one-step reverse transcription and amplification was roughly 85-400 ng of either tissue mRNA or PBMC total RNA. Following bead purification, Illumina adapters were added by a secondary multiplex PCR, and the libraries were gel-purified between 200 and 400 bp. Internal 6-nucleotide barcodes were carried by the libraries and were used for demultiplexing. Sequencing of the libraries was done on an Illumina MiSeq using 2x220 or 2x250 nucleotide paired-end reads. As for the authors' bioinformatics: Paired reads were merged using FLASH 1.2.11 and aligned with BWA-MEM to the GRCh37 human genome, and TRA and TRB reads were then extracted. An IMGT-derived reference of cassette sequences and CDR3 motifs, with pseudogenes included, was used for V and J assignment. Three-frame translation of reads was performed, and productive CDR3s were defined as those with a C...FGXG motif and no stop codons. Unique combinations of V-J cassette pair and CDR3 amino acid sequence were defined as clonotypes. Hamming distance filtering was applied to reads, with thresholds set by the sequence error rate of each sample in mapped regions. The public sequencing data were trimmed at Q25 with fastp and processed into clonotypes with MiXCR by TCRdb, which kept only in-frame beta chains. Rows with a matching CDR3 protein are joined into one entry that keeps the most common DNA and genes. The V and J calls follow TCRdb's processing rather than the paper's. The sample yields 300,000 to 450,000 distinct CDR3 sequences; roughly two fifths were counted once. The ten largest account for 9.5% to 15% of the sample.

This clonotype appeared a single time. No cognate antigen has been identified for it. No base qualities exist here, and no much larger clone lies one base off it. One read is thin evidence. Immediately after resection, surgical brain or tumor specimens were cryofrozen in liquid nitrogen, and peripheral blood cells were collected at the same time. The sample was glioma tissue, nonneoplastic brain tissue, or PBMCs (not recorded which). The chain joins TRBV7-2 to TRBJ2-1; 6 matching bases give a weak D call of TRBD2. This clonotype originated in a human donor with low-grade glioma or glioblastoma, undergoing nonglioma brain surgery, or in good health (not recorded which). The nucleotides read TGTGCCAGCAGCCCCACCCCCGGGACTGCCTCCTACAATGAGCAGTTCTTC. It codes for CASSPTPGTASYNEQFF.